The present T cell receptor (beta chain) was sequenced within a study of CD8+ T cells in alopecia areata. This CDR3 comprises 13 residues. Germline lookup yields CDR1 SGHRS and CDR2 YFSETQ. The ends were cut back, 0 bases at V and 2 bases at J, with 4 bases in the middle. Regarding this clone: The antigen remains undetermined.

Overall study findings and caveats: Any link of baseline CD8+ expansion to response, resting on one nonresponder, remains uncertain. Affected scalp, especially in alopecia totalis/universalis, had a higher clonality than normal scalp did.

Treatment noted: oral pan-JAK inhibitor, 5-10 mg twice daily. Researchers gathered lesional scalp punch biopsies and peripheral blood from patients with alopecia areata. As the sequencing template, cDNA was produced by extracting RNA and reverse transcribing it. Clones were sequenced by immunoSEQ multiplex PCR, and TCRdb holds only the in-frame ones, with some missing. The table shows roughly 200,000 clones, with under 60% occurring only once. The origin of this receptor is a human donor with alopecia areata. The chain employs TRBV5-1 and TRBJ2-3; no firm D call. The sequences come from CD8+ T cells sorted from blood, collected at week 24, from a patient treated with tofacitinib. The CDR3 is CASSLEYTDTQYF. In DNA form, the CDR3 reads TGCGCCAGCAGCTTGGAGTACACAGATACGCAGTATTTT.